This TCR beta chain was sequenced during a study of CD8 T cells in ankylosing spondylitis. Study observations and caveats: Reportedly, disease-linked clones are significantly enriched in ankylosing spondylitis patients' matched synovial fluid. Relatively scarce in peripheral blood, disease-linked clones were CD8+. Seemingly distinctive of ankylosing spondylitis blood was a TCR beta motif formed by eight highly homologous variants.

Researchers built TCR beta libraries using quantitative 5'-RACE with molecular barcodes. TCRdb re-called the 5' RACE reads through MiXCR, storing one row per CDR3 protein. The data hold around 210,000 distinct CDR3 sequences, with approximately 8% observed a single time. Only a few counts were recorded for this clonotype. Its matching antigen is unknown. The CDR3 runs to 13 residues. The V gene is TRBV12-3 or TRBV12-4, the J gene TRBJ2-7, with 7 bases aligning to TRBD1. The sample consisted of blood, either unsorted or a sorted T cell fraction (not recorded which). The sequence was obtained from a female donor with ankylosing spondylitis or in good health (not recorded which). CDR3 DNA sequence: TGTGCTTCCCTGGGGACAGCCTCCTACGAGCAGTACTTC. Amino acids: CASLGTASYEQYF.